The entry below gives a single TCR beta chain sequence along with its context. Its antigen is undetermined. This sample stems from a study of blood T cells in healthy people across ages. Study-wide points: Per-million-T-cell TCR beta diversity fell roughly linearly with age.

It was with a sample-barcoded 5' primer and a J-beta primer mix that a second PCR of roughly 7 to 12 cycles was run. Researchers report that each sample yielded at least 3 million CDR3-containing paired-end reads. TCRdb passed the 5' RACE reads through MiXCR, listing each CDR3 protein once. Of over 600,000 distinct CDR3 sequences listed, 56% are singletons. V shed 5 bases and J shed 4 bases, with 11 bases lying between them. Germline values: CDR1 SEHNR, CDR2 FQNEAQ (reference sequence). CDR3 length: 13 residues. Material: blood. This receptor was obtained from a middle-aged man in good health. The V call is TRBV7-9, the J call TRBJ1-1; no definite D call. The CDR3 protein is CASSLDQATEAFF. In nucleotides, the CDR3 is TGTGCCAGCAGCCTCGATCAGGCCACTGAAGCTTTCTTT.